This record covers a single T cell receptor beta chain. This sample is part of a study of cytomegalovirus exposure and HLA in healthy donors. The PCR was carried out with 60 Vbeta primers and 13 Jbeta primers. TCRdb keeps only in-frame clones here, not all; method: immunoSEQ multiplex PCR. The table shows some 87,000 clones, with 65% to 80% occurring only once. Germline CDR1 is MRHNA and CDR2 is SNTAGT. The J segment lost 5 bases and the V segment lost 6 bases, leaving 8 bases of the junction unmatched. The CDR3 extends over 16 amino acids. This clonotype was obtained from a man under 40 in good health and CMV-seronegative. Sample: PBMCs. This sequence joins TRBV6-4 and TRBJ1-6; 9 bases fit TRBD1. The CDR3 DNA reads as TGTGCCAGCAGCGAACAGGGGGCGAGGAATAATTCACCCCTCCACTTT. It specifies CASSEQGARNNSPLHF.